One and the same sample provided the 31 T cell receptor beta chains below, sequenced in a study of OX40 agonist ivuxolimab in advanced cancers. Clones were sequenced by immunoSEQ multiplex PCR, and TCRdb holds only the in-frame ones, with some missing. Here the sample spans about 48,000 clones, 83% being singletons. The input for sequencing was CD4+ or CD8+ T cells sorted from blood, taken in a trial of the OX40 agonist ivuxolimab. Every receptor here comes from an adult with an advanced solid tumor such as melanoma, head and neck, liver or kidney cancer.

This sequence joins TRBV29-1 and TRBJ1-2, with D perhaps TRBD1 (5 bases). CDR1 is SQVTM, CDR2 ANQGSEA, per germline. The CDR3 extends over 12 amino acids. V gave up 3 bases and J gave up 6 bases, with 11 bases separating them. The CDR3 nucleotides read TGCAGCGTTGAGGGGCAGGGACATGGCTACACCTTC. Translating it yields CSVEGQGHGYTF.

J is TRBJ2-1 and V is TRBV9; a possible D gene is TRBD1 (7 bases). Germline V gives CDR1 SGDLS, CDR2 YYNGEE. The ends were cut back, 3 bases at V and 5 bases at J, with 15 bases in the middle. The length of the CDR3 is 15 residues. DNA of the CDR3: TGTGCCAGCAGCGCGCGACAGGGAGGTAACAATGAGCAGTTCTTC. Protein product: CASSARQGGNNEQFF.

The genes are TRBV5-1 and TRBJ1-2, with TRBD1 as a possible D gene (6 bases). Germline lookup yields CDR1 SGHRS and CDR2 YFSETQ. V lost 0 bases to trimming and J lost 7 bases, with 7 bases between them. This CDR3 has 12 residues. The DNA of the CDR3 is TGCGCCAGCAGCTTGGAAGGGGGTGGCTACACCTTC. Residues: CASSLEGGGYTF.

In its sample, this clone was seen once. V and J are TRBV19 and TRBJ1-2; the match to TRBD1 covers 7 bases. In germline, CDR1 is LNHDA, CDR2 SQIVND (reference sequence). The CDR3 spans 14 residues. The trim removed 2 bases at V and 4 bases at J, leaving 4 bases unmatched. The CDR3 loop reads CASSILAGGYGYTF. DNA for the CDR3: TGTGCCAGTAGTATATTGGCAGGGGGCTATGGCTACACCTTC. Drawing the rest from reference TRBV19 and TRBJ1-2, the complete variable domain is DGGITQSPKYLFRKEGQNVTLSCEQNLNHDAMYWYRQDPGQGLRLIYYSQIVNDFQKGDIAEGYSVSREKKESFPLTVTSAQKNPTAFYLCASSILAGGYGYTFGSGTRLTVV.

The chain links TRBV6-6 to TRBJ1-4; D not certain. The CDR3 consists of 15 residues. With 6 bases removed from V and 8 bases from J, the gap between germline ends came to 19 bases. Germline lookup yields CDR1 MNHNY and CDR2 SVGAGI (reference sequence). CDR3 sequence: CASSPPMKGGEKLFF. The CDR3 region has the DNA TGTGCCAGCAGCCCCCCGATGAAGGGCGGCGAAAAACTGTTTTTT.

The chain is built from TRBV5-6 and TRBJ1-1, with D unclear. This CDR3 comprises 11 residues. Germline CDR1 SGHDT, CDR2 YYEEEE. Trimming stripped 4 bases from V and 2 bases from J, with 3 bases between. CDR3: CASSLNTEAFF. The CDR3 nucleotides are TGTGCCAGCAGCCTTAACACTGAAGCTTTCTTT. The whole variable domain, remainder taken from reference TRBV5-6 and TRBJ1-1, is DAGVTQSPTHLIKTRGQQVTLRCSPKSGHDTVSWYQQALGQGPQFIFQYYEEEERQRGNFPDRFSGHQFPNYSSELNVNALLLGDSALYLCASSLNTEAFFGQGTRLTVV.

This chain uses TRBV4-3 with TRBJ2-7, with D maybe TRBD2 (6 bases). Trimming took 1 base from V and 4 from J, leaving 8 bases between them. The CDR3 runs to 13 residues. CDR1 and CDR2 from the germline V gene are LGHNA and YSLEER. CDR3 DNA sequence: TGCGCCAGCAGCCAAGGGGACTCTTACGAGCAGTACTTC. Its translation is CASSQGDSYEQYF.

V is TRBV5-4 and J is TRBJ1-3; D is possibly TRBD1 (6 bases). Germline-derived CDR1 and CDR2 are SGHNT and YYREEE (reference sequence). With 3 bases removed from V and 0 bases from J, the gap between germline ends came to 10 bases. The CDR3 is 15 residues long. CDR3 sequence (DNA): TGTGCCAGCAGCTCCGGACAGTCCTCTGGAAACACCATATATTTT. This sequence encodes CASSSGQSSGNTIYF. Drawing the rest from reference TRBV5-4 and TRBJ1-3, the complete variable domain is ETGVTQSPTHLIKTRGQQVTLRCSSQSGHNTVSWYQQALGQGPQFIFQYYREEENGRGNFPPRFSGLQFPNYSSELNVNALELDDSALYLCASSSGQSSGNTIYFGEGSWLTVV.

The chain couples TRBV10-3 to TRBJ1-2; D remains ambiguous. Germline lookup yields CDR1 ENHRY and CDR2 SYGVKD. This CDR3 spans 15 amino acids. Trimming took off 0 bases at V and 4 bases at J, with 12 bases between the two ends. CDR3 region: CAISESTDLRYGYTF. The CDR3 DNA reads TGTGCCATCAGTGAGTCGACCGACCTCCGCTATGGCTACACCTTC.

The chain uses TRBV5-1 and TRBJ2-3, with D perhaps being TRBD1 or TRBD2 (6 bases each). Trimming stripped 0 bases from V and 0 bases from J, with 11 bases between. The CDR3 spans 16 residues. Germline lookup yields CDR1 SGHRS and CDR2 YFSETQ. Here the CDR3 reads CASSLVVGGSTDTQYF. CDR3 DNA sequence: TGCGCCAGCAGCTTGGTAGTGGGGGGCAGCACAGATACGCAGTATTTT.

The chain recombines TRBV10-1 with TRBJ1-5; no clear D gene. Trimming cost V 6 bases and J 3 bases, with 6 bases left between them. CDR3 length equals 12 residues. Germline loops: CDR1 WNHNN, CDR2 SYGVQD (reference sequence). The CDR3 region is CASSRDNQPQHF. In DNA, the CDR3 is TGCGCCAGCAGCCGAGACAATCAGCCCCAGCATTTT.

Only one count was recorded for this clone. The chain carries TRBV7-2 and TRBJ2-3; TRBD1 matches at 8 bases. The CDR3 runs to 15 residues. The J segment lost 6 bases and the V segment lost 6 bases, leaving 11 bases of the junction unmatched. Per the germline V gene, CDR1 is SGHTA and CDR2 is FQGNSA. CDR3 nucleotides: TGTGCCAGCAGTCGCACCGGACAGGGTCTGGATACGCAGTATTTT. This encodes CASSRTGQGLDTQYF. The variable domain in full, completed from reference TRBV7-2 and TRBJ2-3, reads GAGVSQSPSNKVTEKGKDVELRCDPISGHTALYWYRQSLGQGLEFLIYFQGNSAPDKSGLPSDRFSAERTGGSVSTLTIQRTQQEDSAVYLCASSRTGQGLDTQYFGPGTRLTVL.

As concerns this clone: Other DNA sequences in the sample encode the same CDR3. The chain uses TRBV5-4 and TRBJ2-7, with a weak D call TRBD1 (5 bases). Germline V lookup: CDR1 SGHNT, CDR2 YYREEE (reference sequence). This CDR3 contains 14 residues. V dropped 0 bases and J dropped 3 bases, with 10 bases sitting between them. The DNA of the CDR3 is TGTGCCAGCAGCTTGGACAGGTCCGGCTACGAGCAGTACTTC. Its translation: CASSLDRSGYEQYF.

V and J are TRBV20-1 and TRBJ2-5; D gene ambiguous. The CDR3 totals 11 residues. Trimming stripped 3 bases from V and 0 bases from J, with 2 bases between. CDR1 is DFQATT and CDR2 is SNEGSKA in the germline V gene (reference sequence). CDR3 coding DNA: TGCAGTGCTAGCGACCAAGAGACCCAGTACTTC. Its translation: CSASDQETQYF.

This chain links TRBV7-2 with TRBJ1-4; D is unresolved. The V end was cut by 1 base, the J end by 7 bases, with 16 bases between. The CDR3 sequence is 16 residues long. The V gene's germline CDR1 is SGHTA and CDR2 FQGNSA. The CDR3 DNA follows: TGTGCCAGCAGCTTAGTCGGGGTAGCTGCTGGTGAAAAACTGTTTTTT. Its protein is CASSLVGVAAGEKLFF.

CDR3 nucleotide sequence: TGTGCCAGTCGAGGGACATTCACTGAAGCTTTCTTT. This translates into CASRGTFTEAFF. The J gene is TRBJ1-1, the V gene TRBV19, with D perhaps TRBD1 (6 bases). Looked up from germline, CDR1 is LNHDA and CDR2 is SQIVND (reference sequence). The CDR3 totals 12 residues. Trimming removed 8 bases at V and 4 bases at J, with 11 bases between.

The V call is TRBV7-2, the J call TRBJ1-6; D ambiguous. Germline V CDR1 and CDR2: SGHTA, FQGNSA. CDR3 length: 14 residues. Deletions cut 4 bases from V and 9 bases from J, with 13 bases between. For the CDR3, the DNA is TGTGCCAGCAGCTCGCGAGCCCACATTTCACCCCTCCACTTT. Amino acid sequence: CASSSRAHISPLHF. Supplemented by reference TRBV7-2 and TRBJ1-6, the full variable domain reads GAGVSQSPSNKVTEKGKDVELRCDPISGHTALYWYRQSLGQGLEFLIYFQGNSAPDKSGLPSDRFSAERTGGSVSTLTIQRTQQEDSAVYLCASSSRAHISPLHFGNGTRLTVT.

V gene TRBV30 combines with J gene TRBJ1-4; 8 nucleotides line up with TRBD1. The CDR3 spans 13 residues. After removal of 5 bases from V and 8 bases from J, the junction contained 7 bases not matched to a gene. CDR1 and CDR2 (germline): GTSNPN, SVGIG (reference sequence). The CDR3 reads CAWSRDRYEKLFF. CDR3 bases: TGTGCCTGGTCCCGGGACAGGTACGAAAAACTGTTTTTT.

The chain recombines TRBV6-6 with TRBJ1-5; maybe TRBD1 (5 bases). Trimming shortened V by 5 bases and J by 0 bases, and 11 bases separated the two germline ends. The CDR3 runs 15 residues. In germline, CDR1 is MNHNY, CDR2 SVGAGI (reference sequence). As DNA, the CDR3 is TGTGCCAGCAGTCGACAGAGCCTTAGCAATCAGCCCCAGCATTTT. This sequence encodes CASSRQSLSNQPQHF.

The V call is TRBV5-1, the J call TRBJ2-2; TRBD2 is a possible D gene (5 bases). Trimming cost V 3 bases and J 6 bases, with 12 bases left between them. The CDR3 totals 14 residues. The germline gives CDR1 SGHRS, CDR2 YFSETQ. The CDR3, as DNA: TGCGCCAGCAGCTCCACCTCGAGGGCCGGGGAGCTGTTTTTT. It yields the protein CASSSTSRAGELFF.

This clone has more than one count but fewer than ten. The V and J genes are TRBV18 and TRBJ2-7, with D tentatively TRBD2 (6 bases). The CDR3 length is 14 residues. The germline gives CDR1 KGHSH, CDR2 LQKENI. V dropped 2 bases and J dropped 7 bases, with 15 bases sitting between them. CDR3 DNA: TGTGCCAGCTCACCAACCTCCCGGGAGTGGGAGCAGTACTTC. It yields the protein CASSPTSREWEQYF.

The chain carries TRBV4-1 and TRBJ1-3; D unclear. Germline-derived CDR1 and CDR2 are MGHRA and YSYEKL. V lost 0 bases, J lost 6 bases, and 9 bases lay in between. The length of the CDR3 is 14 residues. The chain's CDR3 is CASSQDRALNTIYF. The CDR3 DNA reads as TGCGCCAGCAGCCAAGATCGGGCCCTAAACACCATATATTTT.

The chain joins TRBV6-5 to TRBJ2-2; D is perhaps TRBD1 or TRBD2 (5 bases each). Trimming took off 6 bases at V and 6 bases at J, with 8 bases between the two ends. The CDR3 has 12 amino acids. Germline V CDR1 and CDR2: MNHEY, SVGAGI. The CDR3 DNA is TGTGCCAGCAGCCGAGGGGCCGGGGAGCTGTTTTTT. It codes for CASSRGAGELFF.

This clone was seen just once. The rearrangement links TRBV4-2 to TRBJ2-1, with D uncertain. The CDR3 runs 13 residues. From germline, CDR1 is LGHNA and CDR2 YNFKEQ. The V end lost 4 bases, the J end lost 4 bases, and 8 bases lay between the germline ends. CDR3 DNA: TGTGCCAGCAGCCCCGGACCTTACAATGAGCAGTTCTTC. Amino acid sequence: CASSPGPYNEQFF.

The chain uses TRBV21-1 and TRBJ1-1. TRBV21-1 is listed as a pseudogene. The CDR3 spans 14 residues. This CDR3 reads CASSKEGRGLEAFF. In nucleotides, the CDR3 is TGTGCCAGCAGCAAAGAGGGCCGCGGCCTTGAAGCTTTCTTT.

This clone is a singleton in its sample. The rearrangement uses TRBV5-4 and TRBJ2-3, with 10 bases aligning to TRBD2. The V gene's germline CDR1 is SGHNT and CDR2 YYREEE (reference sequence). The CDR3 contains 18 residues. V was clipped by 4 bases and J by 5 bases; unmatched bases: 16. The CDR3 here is CASSRRAISGGAGDTQYF. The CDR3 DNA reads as TGTGCCAGCAGCCGCCGGGCAATAAGCGGGGGGGCCGGAGATACGCAGTATTTT.

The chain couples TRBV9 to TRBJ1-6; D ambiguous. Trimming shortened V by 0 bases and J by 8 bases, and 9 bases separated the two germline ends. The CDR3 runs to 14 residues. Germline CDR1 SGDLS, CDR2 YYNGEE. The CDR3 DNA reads TGTGCCAGCAGCGTAGAAGGGAGTTATTCACCCCTCCACTTT. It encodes CASSVEGSYSPLHF.

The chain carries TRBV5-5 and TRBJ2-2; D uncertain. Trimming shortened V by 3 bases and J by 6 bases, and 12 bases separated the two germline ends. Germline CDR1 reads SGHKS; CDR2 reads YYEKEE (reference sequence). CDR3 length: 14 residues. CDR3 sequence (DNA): TGTGCCAGCAGCTCTAACTTGGGTTCCGGGGAGCTGTTTTTT. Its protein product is CASSSNLGSGELFF.

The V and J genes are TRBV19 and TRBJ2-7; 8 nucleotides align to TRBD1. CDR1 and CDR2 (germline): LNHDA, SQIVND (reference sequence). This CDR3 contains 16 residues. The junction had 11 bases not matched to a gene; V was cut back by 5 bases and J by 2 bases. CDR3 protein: CASSEGPGQVTYEQYF. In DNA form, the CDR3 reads TGTGCCAGTAGTGAGGGTCCGGGACAGGTTACCTACGAGCAGTACTTC.

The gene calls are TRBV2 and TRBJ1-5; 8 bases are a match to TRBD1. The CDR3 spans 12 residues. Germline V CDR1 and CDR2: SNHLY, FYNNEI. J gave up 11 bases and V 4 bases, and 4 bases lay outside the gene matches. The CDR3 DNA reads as TGTGCCAGCAGTGGGACAGGGCGGTCCCAGCATTTT. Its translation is CASSGTGRSQHF. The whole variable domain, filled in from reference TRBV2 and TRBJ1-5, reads EPEVTQTPSHQVTQMGQEVILRCVPISNHLYFYWYRQILGQKVEFLVSFYNNEISEKSEIFDDQFSVERPDGSNFTLKIRSTKLEDSAMYFCASSGTGRSQHFGDGTRLSIL.

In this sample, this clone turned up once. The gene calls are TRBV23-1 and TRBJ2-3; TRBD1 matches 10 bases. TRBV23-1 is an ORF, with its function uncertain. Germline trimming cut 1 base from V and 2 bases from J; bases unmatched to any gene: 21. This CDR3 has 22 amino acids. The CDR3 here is CASSQCSPGTGVICPHTDTQYF. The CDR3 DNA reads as TGCGCCAGCAGTCAATGTTCCCCCGGGACAGGGGTTATTTGTCCTCACACAGATACGCAGTATTTT.